This TCR beta chain was recovered during a study of blood T cells in healthy people across ages (dated by TCRdb to 2014 to 2015). Describing the broader study: In model experiments, roughly one uniquely barcoded TCR beta cDNA molecule per two T cells was captured by template switching. Age-related changes in TCR beta repertoire diversity were measured in the study by deep sequencing normalized with unique cDNA molecular identifiers. Four age groups were formed from the donors: young (average about 15 years), middle-aged (just under 40), aged (62) and long-lived (82). Donors of different ages were randomly distributed across sequencing lanes to avoid experimental bias. Using the same blood draw, the study looked at two additional independent replicas of 1 million unique cDNA reads for two donors, one aged 18 to 30 and the other aged 80 or older.

Libraries were constructed by 5' RACE. The sample was run on an Illumina HiSeq 2500. A second roughly 7 to 11 cycle PCR used a sample-barcoded 5' primer and a J-beta primer mix. A unique molecular identifier was introduced onto each TCR beta cDNA molecule by a template-switch 5' adaptor carrying 12 random nucleotides. Each sample yielded at least 2.5 million CDR3-containing paired-end reads. First-strand cDNA synthesis was performed from all RNA using the Mint cDNA synthesis kit, with priming by a TRBC-specific oligonucleotide. All cDNA was treated with uracil-DNA glycosylase and then went through a first 18-cycle PCR with the universal primers M1SS and BC2_uni_R. The original pipeline was this. For normalization, 1 million high-quality reads were randomly selected from each sample, with every read carrying a distinct molecular identifier. Instead of being binned into consensus sequences, reads that shared molecular identifiers were thrown out. MiTCR, with a Q25 quality threshold and the strictest error-elimination algorithm, was used for CDR3 identification, clonotype clustering and error correction. A nonparametric unseen species model with Euler transformation was used to estimate lower-bound total TCR beta diversity. TCRdb itself trimmed the public reads at Q25 with fastp, ran MiXCR and retained productive beta chains. Each CDR3 protein gets just one entry, which takes the most common genes and DNA from the rows behind it. These V and J calls are TCRdb output, not the study's own analysis. The sample includes under 2,000,000 distinct CDR3 sequences, with around 48% observed a single time. The ten largest make up 2.1% of the sample.

What the authors observed across the whole study: Observed TCR beta diversity per million T cells fell roughly linearly with age, and a significant reduction was already apparent by age around 44. Total diversity estimates from one million sequenced T cells were considered lower bounds and underestimates. Donor CMV infection status was unknown, potentially confounding age-related changes in expanded clonotypes. Compared with the aged group, more naive CD4+ T cells, fewer expanded clones and increased TCR diversity were shown by the long-lived group, suggesting age selection. The percentage of naive T cells measured by flow cytometry correlated strongly with observed TCR beta diversity. Bulk unsorted PBMC profiling prevented conclusive comparison of naive and antigen-experienced compartments.

With regard to this clonotype: The specificity of this receptor is unknown. Base qualities are not at hand, and no much larger clone is one base apart.

The roughly 37 donors, aged 6 to 90 years, were systemically healthy Caucasian individuals from Russia. About 9.6 milliliters of peripheral blood were collected from each donor into EDTA-treated Vacutainer tubes. Ficoll-Paque density-gradient centrifugation was used to isolate PBMCs, with at least 6.5 million obtained per sample. Trizol reagent was used to extract total RNA from PBMCs, with at least 5 micrograms per sample. The percentages of naive CD45RAhigh/CD27high T cells were determined by flow cytometry on a PBMC aliquot from every donor. V is pruned by 2 bases and J by 2 bases, leaving 16 bases of the junction without a gene match. Inclusive of the bounding cysteine and phenylalanine, the CDR3 is 21 residues long. The sequence is cut down to CDR3 DNA, 63 bases in frame from base 1. Per the germline V gene, SGHAT is the CDR1 and FQNNGV is the CDR2.

The TCR originated in a woman aged 40-49 years in good health. The V gene is TRBV11-2 and the J gene is TRBJ2-6; 9 of the junction bases match TRBD1. The sequencing sample was made of blood. The CDR3: CASSLTFAGTGFRTGANVLTF. The DNA reads TGTGCCAGCAGCTTAACCTTTGCCGGGACAGGGTTTCGAACTGGGGCCAACGTCCTGACTTTC.